This TCR beta chain is from a study of blood T cell repertoires in COVID-19. In assigning cohorts, the study relied on participant-reported clinical history. No more than 2 weeks before study entry, exposed participants had met a case of COVID-19. Original methodology: Reference gene primers were amplified, and this amplification served to estimate nucleated cell counts. Some clones are missing from TCRdb's copy, which holds only in-frame ones; the method was immunoSEQ multiplex PCR. The V and J calls and the clone size are those of that table, but D and trimming were determined from the DNA. The table shows 200,000 to 250,000 clones, with 83% occurring only once. This receptor was obtained from a woman aged 45-60 years who had been exposed to COVID-19. Sequenced sample: PBMCs or T cells enriched from blood (not recorded which).

DNA for the CDR3: TGTGCCAGCAGCTCCGGACAGAATCTTTACAATGAGCAGTTCTTC. It translates to CASSSGQNLYNEQFF. The chain links TRBV27 to TRBJ2-1; weak D call: TRBD1 (6 bases). Germline V gene sequence: CDR1 MNHEY, CDR2 SMNVEV (reference sequence). The V end lost 6 bases, the J end lost 4 bases, and 16 bases lay between the germline ends. The CDR3 covers 15 residues.